The 30 T cell receptor beta chains given below trace back to one sample, sequenced in a study of tumour-infiltrating T cells in Burkitt lymphoma. This table comes from immunoSEQ multiplex PCR, and its TCRdb copy is limited to in-frame clones, with some not included. The repertoire holds about 2,600 clones, approximately 80% seen once, with approximately 6.4% in the top ten. The sequencing input was tumor tissue. The receptors shown here come from a human donor with diffuse large B-cell lymphoma.

The genes are TRBV29-1 and TRBJ1-1, with D uncertain. CDR1 and CDR2 from the germline V gene are SQVTM and ANQGSEA. V dropped 6 bases and J dropped 3 bases, with 14 bases sitting between them. This CDR3 comprises 13 residues. In nucleotides, the CDR3 is TGCAGCGTAAGGGCTCAGCTCGACACTGAAGCTTTCTTT. This codes for CSVRAQLDTEAFF. Drawing the rest from reference TRBV29-1 and TRBJ1-1, the complete variable domain is SAVISQKPSRDICQRGTSLTIQCQVDSQVTMMFWYRQQPGQSLTLIATANQGSEATYESGFVIDKFPISRPNLTFSTLTVSNMSPEDSSIYLCSVRAQLDTEAFFGQGTRLTVV.

The rearrangement uses TRBV10-3 and TRBJ2-5, with TRBD2 matching 10 bases. The trim removed 0 bases at V and 2 bases at J, leaving 3 bases unmatched. The CDR3 is made up of 16 amino acids. Germline loops: CDR1 ENHRY, CDR2 SYGVKD. CDR3 residues: CAISESVAGGQETQYF. The DNA for the CDR3 is TGTGCCATCAGTGAGTCGGTAGCGGGGGGACAAGAGACCCAGTACTTC.

The rearrangement links TRBV4-3 to TRBJ1-2; tentatively, D is TRBD1 (6 bases). This CDR3 is 15 amino acids long. The V gene lost 0 bases and the J gene lost 6 bases, with 14 bases spanning the gap. CDR1 LGHNA and CDR2 YSLEER come from the germline V gene. The CDR3 coding sequence is TGCGCCAGCAGCCAAGATACCACAGGGTTTGATGGCTACACCTTC. It codes for CASSQDTTGFDGYTF.

The rearrangement uses TRBV5-8 and TRBJ2-3; a weak D match, TRBD2 (6 bases). CDR3 length equals 16 residues. The V gene's germline CDR1 is SGHTS and CDR2 YDEGEE. V shed 4 bases and J shed 3 bases, with 18 bases lying between them. In DNA form, the CDR3 reads TGTGCCAGCAGCCCATCCGCTAGCGAGGGGACAGATACGCAGTATTTT. This codes for CASSPSASEGTDTQYF. Complete variable domain (other parts from reference TRBV5-8 and TRBJ2-3): EAGVTQSPTHLIKTRGQQATLRCSPISGHTSVYWYQQALGLGLQFLLWYDEGEERNRGNFPPRFSGRQFPNYSSELNVNALELEDSALYLCASSPSASEGTDTQYFGPGTRLTVL.

The chain couples TRBV5-1 to TRBJ2-7, with 10 bases lining up with TRBD2. Losses at the gene ends were 1 base for V and 4 bases for J; bases not matched to a gene: 5. The V gene's germline CDR1 is SGHRS and CDR2 YFSETQ. The CDR3 length is 15 residues. The DNA for the CDR3 is TGCGCCAGCAGCTTGATAACTAGCGGGATATACGAGCAGTACTTC. It translates to CASSLITSGIYEQYF.

This clone was seen only once. This chain links TRBV2 with TRBJ2-5; no clear D gene. Germline loops: CDR1 SNHLY, CDR2 FYNNEI. The V and J ends lost 2 bases and 6 bases respectively, with 1 base between them. The CDR3 length is 10 residues. CDR3 in amino acids: CASSEKTQYF. The CDR3 DNA reads TGTGCCAGCAGTGAAAAGACCCAGTACTTC.

This clone has a single count. This sample also contains other DNA sequences that code for the same CDR3. The rearrangement joins TRBV20-1 to TRBJ2-5; TRBD2 might be the D (5 bases). Per the germline V gene, CDR1 is DFQATT and CDR2 is SNEGSKA (reference sequence). There are 11 residues in the CDR3. V shed 6 bases and J shed 4 bases, with 9 bases lying between them. CDR3 sequence reads: CSAGSGETQYF. The CDR3 coding sequence is TGCAGTGCAGGAAGCGGAGAGACCCAGTACTTC.

V and J are TRBV19 and TRBJ2-4; a possible D gene is TRBD2 (5 bases). V dropped 5 bases and J dropped 15 bases, with 17 bases sitting between them. The germline V gene has CDR1 LNHDA and CDR2 SQIVND (reference sequence). The CDR3 is made up of 12 amino acids. CDR3 sequence (DNA): TGTGCCAGTAGTCTCGGGAATTCCCTAGCGTACTTC. Translated: CASSLGNSLAYF.

This chain joins TRBV7-8 and TRBJ2-7, with TRBD1 identical over 7 bases. From germline, CDR1 is SGHVS and CDR2 FQNEAQ. The J segment lost 5 bases and the V segment lost 4 bases, leaving 5 bases of the junction unmatched. There are 13 residues in the CDR3. CDR3 in amino acids: CASSSDRENEQYF. The CDR3 nucleotides are TGTGCCAGCAGCTCCGACAGGGAGAACGAGCAGTACTTC.

V is TRBV7-6 and J is TRBJ2-7; D may be TRBD2 (7 bases). CDR3 length: 14 amino acids. CDR1 SGHVS and CDR2 FNYEAQ come from the germline V gene. Trimming stripped 4 bases from V and 5 bases from J, with 15 bases between. The CDR3 sequence is CASSSWGGAHEQYF. The CDR3 DNA reads as TGTGCCAGCAGCTCCTGGGGGGGGGCACACGAGCAGTACTTC.

The chain couples TRBV11-2 to TRBJ2-1; 14 nucleotides agree with TRBD2. V shed 1 base and J 10 bases; nucleotides not matched to a gene: 3. Germline V CDR1 and CDR2: SGHAT, FQNNGV. This CDR3 comprises 15 residues. CDR3 DNA: TGTGCCAGCAGCTTAGGGACTAGCGGGAGGAGGGAGCAGTTCTTC. Amino acids: CASSLGTSGRREQFF.

This chain uses TRBV4-2 with TRBJ2-3; D possibly corresponds to TRBD2 (6 bases). The CDR3 is made up of 18 amino acids. The V end was cut by 0 bases, the J end by 3 bases, with 19 bases between. Germline V CDR1 and CDR2: LGHNA, YNFKEQ. DNA of the CDR3: TGTGCCAGCAGCCAAGATCGAAGGCACGGGAGTGAGACAGATACGCAGTATTTT. Translating it yields CASSQDRRHGSETDTQYF.

V is TRBV19 and J is TRBJ2-3, with D maybe TRBD2 (6 bases). This CDR3 comprises 15 residues. Trimming removed 3 bases from V and 2 bases from J, with 12 bases in between. Per germline, CDR1 LNHDA and CDR2 SQIVND (reference sequence). CDR3: CASSIGGLSTDTQYF. The CDR3 region has the DNA TGTGCCAGTAGTATTGGGGGACTTTCCACAGATACGCAGTATTTT.

The CDR3 bases are TGTGCCAGTTCTAAAGAGGGGGGACAGTACGAGCAGTACTTC. Translation gives CASSKEGGQYEQYF. The chain links TRBV19 to TRBJ2-7; tentative D call: TRBD1 (7 bases). Germline CDR1 LNHDA, CDR2 SQIVND (reference sequence). Trimming removed 8 bases from V and 4 bases from J, with 18 bases in between. The CDR3 has 14 residues.

This rearrangement joins TRBV27 to TRBJ2-5, with D possibly matching TRBD1 (6 bases). Trimming removed 6 bases at V and 2 bases at J, with 13 bases between. Germline V gene sequence: CDR1 MNHEY, CDR2 SMNVEV (reference sequence). CDR3 length: 14 amino acids. The CDR3 spells CASSHWTEQETQYF. The CDR3 DNA reads TGTGCCAGCAGCCATTGGACAGAACAAGAGACCCAGTACTTC.

The chain carries TRBV5-1 and TRBJ1-5; 7 positions match TRBD1. Germline assignment: CDR1 SGHRS and CDR2 YFSETQ. V trimming: 1 base; J trimming: 2 bases; junction bases outside the gene matches: 3. This CDR3 has 15 residues. The CDR3 protein is CASSLIGGGNQPQHF. Written as DNA, the CDR3 is TGCGCCAGCAGCTTGATAGGGGGCGGCAATCAGCCCCAGCATTTT.

The chain is built from TRBV7-9 and TRBJ2-1; TRBD1 matches 7 bases. The CDR3 runs to 16 residues. In germline, CDR1 is SEHNR, CDR2 FQNEAQ (reference sequence). The V gene end was trimmed by 5 bases and the J gene end by 9 bases; junction bases not matched to a gene: 16. CDR3 nucleotides: TGTGCCAGCAGCACACAGCCGGGACAGCTTTCGGTTGAGCAGTTCTTC. It yields the protein CASSTQPGQLSVEQFF.

V usage is TRBV29-1 and J usage is TRBJ1-1; TRBD1 aligns across 10 bases. Losses at the gene ends were 7 bases for V and 5 bases for J; bases not matched to a gene: 4. Germline values: CDR1 SQVTM, CDR2 ANQGSEA. This CDR3 spans 12 amino acids. CDR3 protein: CSGRTGGTEAFF. Here the CDR3 DNA reads TGCAGCGGCCGGACAGGGGGGACTGAAGCTTTCTTT.

The chain recombines TRBV9 with TRBJ2-3, with 9 bases lining up with TRBD2. Trimming took 3 bases from V and 4 from J; bases not matched to a gene: 12. This CDR3 region has 17 residues. Germline CDR1 and CDR2: SGDLS and YYNGEE. DNA for the CDR3: TGTGCCAGCAGCGCCTCCCGACCGGGACTAGCCGCAGATACGCAGTATTTT. Encoded protein: CASSASRPGLAADTQYF.

This chain uses TRBV19 with TRBJ1-1; 7 positions agree with TRBD1. V lost 7 bases to trimming and J lost 6 bases; unmatched junction nucleotides: 11. The CDR3 consists of 14 residues. Germline V gene sequence: CDR1 LNHDA, CDR2 SQIVND (reference sequence). CDR3 in amino acids: CASTITGAGPEAFF. For the CDR3, the DNA is TGTGCCAGTACCATAACAGGGGCCGGGCCTGAAGCTTTCTTT.

The chain carries TRBV19 and TRBJ2-5, with D hard to call. Germline V gives CDR1 LNHDA, CDR2 SQIVND (reference sequence). This CDR3 comprises 13 residues. Deletions cut 5 bases from V and 1 base from J, with 8 bases between. The DNA for the CDR3 is TGTGCCAGTAGTGTACAGAGCCAAGAGACCCAGTACTTC. It codes for CASSVQSQETQYF.

The table lists this clone with a count of one. This chain uses TRBV4-1 with TRBJ2-1; 9 bases are a match to TRBD1. V lost 0 bases, J lost 4 bases, and 10 bases stayed unmatched. Germline V CDR1 and CDR2: MGHRA, YSYEKL. The CDR3 covers 18 residues. CDR3 sequence (DNA): TGCGCCAGCAGCCAAGATGTGGCCGGGACAGGGTTATACAATGAGCAGTTCTTC. Its translation is CASSQDVAGTGLYNEQFF.

The gene calls are TRBV11-1 and TRBJ1-4; D ambiguous. Per the germline V gene, CDR1 is SGHAT and CDR2 is FQDESV (reference sequence). CDR3 size: 13 residues. Trimming shortened V by 3 bases and J by 6 bases, and 8 bases separated the two germline ends. This CDR3 is CASSLTNDEKLFF. The CDR3 coding sequence is TGTGCCAGCAGCTTGACAAACGATGAAAAACTGTTTTTT.

This rearrangement joins TRBV6-4 to TRBJ1-1, with D perhaps TRBD1 (5 bases). The CDR3 has 13 amino acids. Per germline, CDR1 MRHNA and CDR2 SNTAGT. V lost 4 bases, J lost 2 bases, and 8 bases lay in between. CDR3 protein: CASSADSNTEAFF. The CDR3 DNA reads as TGTGCCAGCAGTGCCGACAGTAACACTGAAGCTTTCTTT.

The chain has TRBV5-1 and TRBJ2-7, with 9 bases matching TRBD2. CDR1 SGHRS and CDR2 YFSETQ come from the germline V gene. Unmatched junction bases numbered 4, after V lost 2 bases and J lost 4 bases. The CDR3 consists of 14 residues. The CDR3 loop is CASSFGSGSYEQYF. CDR3 in DNA: TGCGCCAGCAGCTTCGGTAGCGGGAGTTACGAGCAGTACTTC.

This clone appeared a single time. The V call is TRBV4-3, the J call TRBJ2-7; 14 positions agree with TRBD2. V shed 1 base and J 6 bases; nucleotides not matched to a gene: 5. The CDR3 spans 16 residues. Germline V gene sequence: CDR1 LGHNA, CDR2 YSLEER. The CDR3 DNA follows: TGCGCCAGCAGCCAAGGGCCGGGACTAGCGGGAGTCGAGCAGTACTTC. This gives the protein CASSQGPGLAGVEQYF.

The J gene is TRBJ2-2, the V gene TRBV7-6; 7 bases agree with TRBD1. The CDR3 length is 17 residues. Looked up from germline, CDR1 is SGHVS and CDR2 is FNYEAQ. J was trimmed by 5 bases and V by 5 bases; bases with no gene match: 14. CDR3 in DNA: TGTGCCAGCAGCGTTATCGTCGGGACAGTCCTGACCGGGGAGCTGTTTTTT. Its protein is CASSVIVGTVLTGELFF. The full variable domain, with the rest looked up from reference TRBV7-6 and TRBJ2-2, is GAGVSQSPRYKVTKRGQDVALRCDPISGHVSLYWYRQALGQGPEFLTYFNYEAQQDKSGLPNDRFSAERPEGSISTLTIQRTEQRDSAMYRCASSVIVGTVLTGELFFGEGSRLTVL.

The chain combines TRBV7-9 with TRBJ1-5; the D gene is possibly TRBD1 (6 bases). The germline V gene has CDR1 SEHNR and CDR2 FQNEAQ (reference sequence). CDR3 length equals 13 residues. Trimming shortened V by 5 bases and J by 5 bases, and 10 bases separated the two germline ends. The chain's CDR3 is CASSPDSYQPQHF. In DNA, the CDR3 is TGTGCCAGCAGCCCGGACAGTTATCAGCCCCAGCATTTT.

This chain uses TRBV14 with TRBJ1-1; possibly TRBD1 for D (5 bases). Germline values: CDR1 SGHDN, CDR2 FVKESK. V was trimmed by 5 bases and J by 1 base, leaving 11 bases between them. This CDR3 spans 14 amino acids. The CDR3 spells CASSYGGGNTEAFF. The DNA for the CDR3 is TGTGCCAGCAGCTATGGTGGGGGGAACACTGAAGCTTTCTTT.

This clone was detected a few times. V usage is TRBV29-1 and J usage is TRBJ1-4, with a possible D match to TRBD1 (5 bases). The CDR3 is made up of 13 amino acids. V dropped 5 bases and J dropped 8 bases, with 15 bases sitting between them. Germline values: CDR1 SQVTM, CDR2 ANQGSEA. For the CDR3, the DNA is TGCAGCGTTTACGGGGGAAATGGGGAAAAACTGTTTTTT. Protein sequence: CSVYGGNGEKLFF.